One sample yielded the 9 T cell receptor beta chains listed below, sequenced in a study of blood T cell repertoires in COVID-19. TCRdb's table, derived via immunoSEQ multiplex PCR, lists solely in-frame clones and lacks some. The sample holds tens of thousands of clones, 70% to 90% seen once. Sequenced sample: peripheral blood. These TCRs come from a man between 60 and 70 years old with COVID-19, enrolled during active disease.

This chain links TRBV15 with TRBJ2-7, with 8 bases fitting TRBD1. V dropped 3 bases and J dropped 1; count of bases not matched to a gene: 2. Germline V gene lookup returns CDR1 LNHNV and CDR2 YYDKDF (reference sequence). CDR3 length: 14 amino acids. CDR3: CATSRDRASYEQYF. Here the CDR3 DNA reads TGTGCCACCAGCAGGGACAGGGCTTCCTACGAGCAGTACTTC.

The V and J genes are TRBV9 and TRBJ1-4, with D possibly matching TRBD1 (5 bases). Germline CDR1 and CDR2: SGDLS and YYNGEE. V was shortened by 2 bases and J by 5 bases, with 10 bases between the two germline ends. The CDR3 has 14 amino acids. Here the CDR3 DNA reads TGTGCCAGCAGCGTGGAGGGGTTAAATGAAAAACTGTTTTTT. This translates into CASSVEGLNEKLFF.

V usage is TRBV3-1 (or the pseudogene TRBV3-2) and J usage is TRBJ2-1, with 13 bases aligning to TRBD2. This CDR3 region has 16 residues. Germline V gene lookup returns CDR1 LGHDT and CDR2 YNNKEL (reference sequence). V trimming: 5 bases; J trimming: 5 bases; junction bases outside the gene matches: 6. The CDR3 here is CASSDGLAGVNNEQFF. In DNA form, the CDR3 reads TGTGCCAGCAGCGACGGACTAGCGGGAGTGAACAATGAGCAGTTCTTC.

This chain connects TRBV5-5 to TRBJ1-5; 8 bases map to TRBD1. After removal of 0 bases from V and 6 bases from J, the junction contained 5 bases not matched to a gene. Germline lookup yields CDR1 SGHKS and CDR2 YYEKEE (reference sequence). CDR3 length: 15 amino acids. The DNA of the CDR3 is TGTGCCAGCAGCTTGGTGTACAGGGGGGGTCAGCCCCAGCATTTT. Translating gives CASSLVYRGGQPQHF.

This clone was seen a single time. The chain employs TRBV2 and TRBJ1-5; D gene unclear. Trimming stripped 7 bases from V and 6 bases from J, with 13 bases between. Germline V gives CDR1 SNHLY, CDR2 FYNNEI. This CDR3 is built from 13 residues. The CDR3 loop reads CASNQLTSQPQHF. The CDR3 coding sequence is TGTGCCAGCAACCAGTTAACAAGTCAGCCCCAGCATTTT. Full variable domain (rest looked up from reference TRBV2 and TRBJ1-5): EPEVTQTPSHQVTQMGQEVILRCVPISNHLYFYWYRQILGQKVEFLVSFYNNEISEKSEIFDDQFSVERPDGSNFTLKIRSTKLEDSAMYFCASNQLTSQPQHFGDGTRLSIL.

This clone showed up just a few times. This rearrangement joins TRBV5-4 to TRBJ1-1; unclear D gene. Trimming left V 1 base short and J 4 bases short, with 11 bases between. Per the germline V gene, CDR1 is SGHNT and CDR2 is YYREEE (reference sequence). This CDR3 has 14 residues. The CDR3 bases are TGTGCCAGCAGCTTGCCAAACAGTGTCACTGAAGCTTTCTTT. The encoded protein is CASSLPNSVTEAFF.

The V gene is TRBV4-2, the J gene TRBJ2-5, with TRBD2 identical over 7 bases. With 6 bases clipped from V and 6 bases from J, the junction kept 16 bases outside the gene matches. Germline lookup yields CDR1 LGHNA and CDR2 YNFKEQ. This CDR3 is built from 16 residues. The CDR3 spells CASRPIGGGGDQTQYF. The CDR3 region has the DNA TGTGCCAGCAGACCTATCGGCGGGGGAGGAGACCAGACCCAGTACTTC.

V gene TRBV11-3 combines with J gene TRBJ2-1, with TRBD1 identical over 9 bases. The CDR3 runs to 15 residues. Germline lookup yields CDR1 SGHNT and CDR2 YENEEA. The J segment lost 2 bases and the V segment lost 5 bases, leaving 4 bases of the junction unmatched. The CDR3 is CASSEGQGTYNEQFF. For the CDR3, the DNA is TGTGCCAGCAGCGAGGGACAGGGCACCTACAATGAGCAGTTCTTC.

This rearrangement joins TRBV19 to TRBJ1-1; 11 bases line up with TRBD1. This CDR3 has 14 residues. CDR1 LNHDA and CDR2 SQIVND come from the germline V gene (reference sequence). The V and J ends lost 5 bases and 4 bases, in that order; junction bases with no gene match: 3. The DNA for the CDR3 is TGTGCCAGTAGTGGACAGGGGGCTGGCACTGAAGCTTTCTTT. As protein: CASSGQGAGTEAFF.